This T cell receptor (beta chain) derives from a study of T cell responses to AZD1222 COVID-19 vaccine. As for this clone: Its antigen is not known.

Study-level results: Across the whole spike, CD4 TCRs peaked at regions 160-218 and 743-854. The donor group comprised mostly white British people and more females; the analysis possibly underestimated clonal diversity.

Clones were sequenced by immunoSEQ multiplex PCR, and TCRdb holds only the in-frame ones, with some missing. The sample lists approximately 20,000 clones; 70% to 85% were seen once. The CDR3 loop spans 20 amino acids. Trimming shortened V by 5 bases and J by 0 bases, and 28 bases separated the two germline ends. Looked up from germline, CDR1 is PRHDT and CDR2 is FYEKMQ (reference sequence). The chain recombines TRBV13 with TRBJ1-1; D might be TRBD1 (5 bases). The sample in question was peripheral blood, obtained on day 0 of AZD1222 vaccination. The sequence derives from an adult in good health. Here the CDR3 reads CASSPADTPGWGFMNTEAFF. DNA for the CDR3: TGTGCCAGCAGCCCTGCGGACACCCCGGGATGGGGTTTTATGAACACTGAAGCTTTCTTT.